Given below is one T cell receptor beta chain in context. Its specificity is not known. V shed 6 bases, J shed 4 bases, and the junction held 6 bases outside the gene matches. The germline CDR1 and CDR2 sequences are MNHEY and SVGAGI. The CDR3 has 15 amino acids. This specimen comes from a study of cytomegalovirus exposure and HLA in healthy donors. Overall study: Ancestry clustering placed 70% to 90% of approximately 370 genotyped donors in the Caucasian-associated cluster. General observations from the study: More clonal expansion characterized HLA-associated TCR beta chains than equally common others in a later analysis. A missense DCLRE1C variant was associated with V- and J-gene trimming of TCR beta chains in a later analysis, and an independent cohort replicated the association.

PCR involved 60 Vbeta and 13 Jbeta primers. The repertoire was sequenced with immunoSEQ multiplex PCR; TCRdb's copy has only in-frame clones and lacks some. The table has over 150,000 clones, about 71% seen once; the top ten hold over 2.5%. Sequences were obtained from PBMCs. This chain connects TRBV6-5 to TRBJ2-7; 13 bases fit TRBD2. The receptor's source is a woman in her thirties in good health and CMV-seronegative. The CDR3 DNA follows: TGTGCCAGCAGCAGGACTAGCGGGGGTACTTACGAGCAGTACTTC. Protein product: CASSRTSGGTYEQYF.